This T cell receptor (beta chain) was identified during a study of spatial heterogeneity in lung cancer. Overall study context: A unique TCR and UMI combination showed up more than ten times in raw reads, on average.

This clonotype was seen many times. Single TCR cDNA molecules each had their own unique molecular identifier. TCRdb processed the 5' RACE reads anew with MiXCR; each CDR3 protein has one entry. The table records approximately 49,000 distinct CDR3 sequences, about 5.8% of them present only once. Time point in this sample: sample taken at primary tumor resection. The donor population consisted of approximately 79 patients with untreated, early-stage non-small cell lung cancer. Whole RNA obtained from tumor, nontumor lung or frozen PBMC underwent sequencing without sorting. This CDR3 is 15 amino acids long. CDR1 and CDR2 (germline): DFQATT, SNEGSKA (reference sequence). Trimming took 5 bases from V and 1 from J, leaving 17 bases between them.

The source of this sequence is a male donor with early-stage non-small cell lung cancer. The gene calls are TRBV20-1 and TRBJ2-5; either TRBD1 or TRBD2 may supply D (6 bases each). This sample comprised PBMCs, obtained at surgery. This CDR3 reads CSAGGVLTGQETQYF. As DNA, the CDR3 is TGCAGTGCTGGAGGGGTATTGACAGGCCAAGAGACCCAGTACTTC.